This T cell receptor beta chain is drawn from a study of identical twins. Study outcomes and limitations: Conclusions rested on cross-sectional statistics rather than following the same donors. Excess sharing between twins was weaker in beta out-of-frame sequences.

cDNA molecules carried unique molecular identifiers, and template switching added a universal primer site. Each CDR3 protein is one row after TCRdb ran MiXCR on the 5' RACE reads. Of around 480,000 distinct CDR3 sequences in the sample, roughly 13% are singletons; the top ten hold approximately 0.98%. Only a few counts were recorded for this clonotype. The antigen remains unidentified. The CDR3 sequence is 15 residues long. In germline, CDR1 is SGDLS, CDR2 YYNGEE. J gave up 8 bases and V 4 bases, and 10 bases lay outside the gene matches. Everyone who donated was a healthy Caucasian. The same specimen was also included in a second study, on yellow fever vaccine responses in identical twins.

The clonotype was recovered from a young woman in good health. The sequenced material came from CD4+ T cells sorted from blood. This rearrangement joins TRBV9 to TRBJ1-2; 11 positions agree with TRBD1. CDR3 DNA sequence: TGTGCCAGCAGCCCGACGGACAGGGGGCTGAGGGGCTACACCTTC. As protein: CASSPTDRGLRGYTF.